This TCR beta chain was captured by sequencing in a study of blood T cell repertoires in COVID-19. Overall study: Samples came from the United States, Italy and Spain, spanning acute and convalescent COVID-19. PBMCs, B-cell-depleted T cells, or T cells were the source of the cDNA or gDNA that made up the material.

In its sample, this clone was seen once. The table came from immunoSEQ multiplex PCR; TCRdb's copy has only in-frame clones and leaves some out. The sample carries about 110,000 clones, around 75% recorded once. Trimming left V 4 bases short and J 5 bases short, with 9 bases between. Germline CDR1 is SGHRS and CDR2 is YFSETQ. This CDR3 has 12 residues. This clonotype was sampled from a human donor with acute or convalescent COVID-19. The donor label of this sample is uncertain. The chain links TRBV5-1 to TRBJ2-5; D remains unclear. The material sequenced was peripheral blood. The CDR3: CASSLTGETQYF. DNA of the CDR3: TGCGCCAGCAGCCTGACTGGGGAGACCCAGTACTTC.